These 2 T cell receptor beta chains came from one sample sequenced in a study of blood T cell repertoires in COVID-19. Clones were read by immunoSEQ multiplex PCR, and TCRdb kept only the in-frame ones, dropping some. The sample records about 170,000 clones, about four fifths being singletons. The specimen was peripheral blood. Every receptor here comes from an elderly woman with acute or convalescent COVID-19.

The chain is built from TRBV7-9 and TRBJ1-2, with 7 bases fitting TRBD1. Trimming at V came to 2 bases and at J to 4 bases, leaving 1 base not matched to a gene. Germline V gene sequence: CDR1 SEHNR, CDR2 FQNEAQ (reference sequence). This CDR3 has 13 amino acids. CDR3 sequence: CASSLSGGYGYTF. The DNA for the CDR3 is TGTGCCAGCAGCTTATCAGGGGGCTATGGCTACACCTTC.

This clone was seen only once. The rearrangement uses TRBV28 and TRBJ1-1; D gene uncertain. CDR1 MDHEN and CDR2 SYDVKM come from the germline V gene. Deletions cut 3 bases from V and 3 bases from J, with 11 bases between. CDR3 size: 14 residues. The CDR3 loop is CASSFTGIDTEAFF. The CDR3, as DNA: TGTGCCAGCAGTTTTACCGGGATCGACACTGAAGCTTTCTTT.